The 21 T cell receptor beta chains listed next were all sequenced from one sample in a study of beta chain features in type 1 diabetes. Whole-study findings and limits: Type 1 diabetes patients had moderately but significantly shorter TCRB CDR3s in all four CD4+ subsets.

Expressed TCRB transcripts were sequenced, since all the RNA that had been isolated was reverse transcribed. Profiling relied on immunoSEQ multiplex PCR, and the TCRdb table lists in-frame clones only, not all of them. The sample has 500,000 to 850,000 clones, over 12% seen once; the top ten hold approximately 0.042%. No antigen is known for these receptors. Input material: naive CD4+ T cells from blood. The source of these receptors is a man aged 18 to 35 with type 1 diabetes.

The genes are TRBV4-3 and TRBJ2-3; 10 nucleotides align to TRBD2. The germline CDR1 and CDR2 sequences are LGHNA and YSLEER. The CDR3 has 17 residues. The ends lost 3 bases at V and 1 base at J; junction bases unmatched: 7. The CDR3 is CASSHLTSGVGTDTQYF. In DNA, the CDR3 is TGCGCCAGCAGCCACCTTACTAGCGGGGTGGGCACAGATACGCAGTATTTT.

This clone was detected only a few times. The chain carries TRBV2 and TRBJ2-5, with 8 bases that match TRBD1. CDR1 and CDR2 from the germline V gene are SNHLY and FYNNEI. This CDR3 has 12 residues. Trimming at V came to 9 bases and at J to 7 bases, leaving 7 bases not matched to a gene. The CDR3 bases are TGTGCCAGGGGAGTACAGGGGGGGACCCAGTACTTC. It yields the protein CARGVQGGTQYF.

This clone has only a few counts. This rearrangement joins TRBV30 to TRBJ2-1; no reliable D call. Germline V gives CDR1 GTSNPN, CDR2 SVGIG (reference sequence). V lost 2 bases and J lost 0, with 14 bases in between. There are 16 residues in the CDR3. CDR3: CAWSSSRSSSYNEQFF. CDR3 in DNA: TGTGCCTGGAGTTCCTCCCGATCAAGCTCCTACAATGAGCAGTTCTTC.

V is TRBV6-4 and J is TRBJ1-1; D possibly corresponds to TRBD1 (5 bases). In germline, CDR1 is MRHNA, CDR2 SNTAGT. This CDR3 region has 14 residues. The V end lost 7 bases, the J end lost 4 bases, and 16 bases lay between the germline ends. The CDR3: CASTTAPGGTEAFF. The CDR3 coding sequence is TGTGCCAGCACCACGGCCCCCGGGGGCACTGAAGCTTTCTTT.

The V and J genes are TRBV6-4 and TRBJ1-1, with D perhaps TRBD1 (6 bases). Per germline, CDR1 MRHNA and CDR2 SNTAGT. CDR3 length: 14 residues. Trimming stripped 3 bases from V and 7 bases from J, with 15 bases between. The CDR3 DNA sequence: TGTGCCAGCAGTGAGCAGGGGCTTTCGGGTGAAGCTTTCTTT. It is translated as CASSEQGLSGEAFF.

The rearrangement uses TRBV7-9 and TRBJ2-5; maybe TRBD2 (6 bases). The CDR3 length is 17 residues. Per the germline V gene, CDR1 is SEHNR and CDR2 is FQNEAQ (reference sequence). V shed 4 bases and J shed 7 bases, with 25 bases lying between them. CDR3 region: CASSSPGSGSGRGTQYF. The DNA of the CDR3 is TGTGCCAGCAGCTCCCCCGGCAGCGGGTCCGGCCGGGGGACCCAGTACTTC.

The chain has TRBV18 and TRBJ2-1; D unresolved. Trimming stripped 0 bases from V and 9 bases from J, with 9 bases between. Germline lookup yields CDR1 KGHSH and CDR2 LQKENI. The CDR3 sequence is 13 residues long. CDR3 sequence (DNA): TGTGCCAGCTCACCACCGAAAGGCAGTGAGCAGTTCTTC. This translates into CASSPPKGSEQFF.

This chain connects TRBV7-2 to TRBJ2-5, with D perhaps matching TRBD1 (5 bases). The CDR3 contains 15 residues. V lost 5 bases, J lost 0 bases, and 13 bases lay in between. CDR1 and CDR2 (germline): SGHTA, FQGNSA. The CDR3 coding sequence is TGTGCCAGCAGCCTTATTCAGGGATACCAAGAGACCCAGTACTTC. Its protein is CASSLIQGYQETQYF.

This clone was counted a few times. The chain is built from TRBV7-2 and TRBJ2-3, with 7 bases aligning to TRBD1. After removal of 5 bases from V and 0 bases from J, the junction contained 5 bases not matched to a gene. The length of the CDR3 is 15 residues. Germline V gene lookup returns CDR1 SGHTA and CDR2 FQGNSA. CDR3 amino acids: CASSRQGTSTDTQYF. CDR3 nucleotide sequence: TGTGCCAGCAGCCGACAGGGCACTAGCACAGATACGCAGTATTTT.

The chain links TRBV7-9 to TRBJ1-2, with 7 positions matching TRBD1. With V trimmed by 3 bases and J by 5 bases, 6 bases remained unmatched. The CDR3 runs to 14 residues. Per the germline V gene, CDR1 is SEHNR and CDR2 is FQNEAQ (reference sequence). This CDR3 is CASSLEPGGYGYTF. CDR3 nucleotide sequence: TGTGCCAGCAGCTTGGAGCCAGGGGGATATGGCTACACCTTC.

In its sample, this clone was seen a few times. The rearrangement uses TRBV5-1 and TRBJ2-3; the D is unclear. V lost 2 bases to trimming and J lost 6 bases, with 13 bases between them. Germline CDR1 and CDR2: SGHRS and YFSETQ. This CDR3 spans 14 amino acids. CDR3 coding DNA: TGCGCCAGCAGCTTTGGTCGCCTAGACGATACGCAGTATTTT. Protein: CASSFGRLDDTQYF.

The CDR3, as DNA: TGTGCCAGCTCACCCCAGGATCTAGCGGGAAGTAATGAGCAGTTCTTC. Protein product: CASSPQDLAGSNEQFF. The chain couples TRBV18 to TRBJ2-1; 9 bases are shared with TRBD2. J was trimmed by 7 bases and V by 3 bases; bases with no gene match: 10. The CDR3 is 16 amino acids. Germline V gene lookup returns CDR1 KGHSH and CDR2 LQKENI.

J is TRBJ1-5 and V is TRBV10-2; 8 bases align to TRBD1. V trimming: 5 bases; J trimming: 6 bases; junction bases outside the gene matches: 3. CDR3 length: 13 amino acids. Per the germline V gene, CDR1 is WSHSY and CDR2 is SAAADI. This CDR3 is CASSPDRGQPQHF. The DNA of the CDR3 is TGCGCCAGCAGTCCAGACAGGGGTCAGCCCCAGCATTTT.

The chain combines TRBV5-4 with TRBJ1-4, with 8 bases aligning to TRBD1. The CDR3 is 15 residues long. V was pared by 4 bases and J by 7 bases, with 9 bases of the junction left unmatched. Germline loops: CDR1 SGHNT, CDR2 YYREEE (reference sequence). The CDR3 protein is CASSVQGALGEKLFF. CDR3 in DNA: TGTGCCAGCAGCGTCCAGGGGGCATTAGGTGAAAAACTGTTTTTT. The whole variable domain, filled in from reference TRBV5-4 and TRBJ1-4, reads ETGVTQSPTHLIKTRGQQVTLRCSSQSGHNTVSWYQQALGQGPQFIFQYYREEENGRGNFPPRFSGLQFPNYSSELNVNALELDDSALYLCASSVQGALGEKLFFGSGTQLSVL.

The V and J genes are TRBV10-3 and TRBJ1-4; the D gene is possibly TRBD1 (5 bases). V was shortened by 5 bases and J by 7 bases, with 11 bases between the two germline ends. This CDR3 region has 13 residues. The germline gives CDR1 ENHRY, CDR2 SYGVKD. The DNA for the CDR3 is TGTGCCATCAGTCAAGGGGCGACTGAAAAACTGTTTTTT. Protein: CAISQGATEKLFF.

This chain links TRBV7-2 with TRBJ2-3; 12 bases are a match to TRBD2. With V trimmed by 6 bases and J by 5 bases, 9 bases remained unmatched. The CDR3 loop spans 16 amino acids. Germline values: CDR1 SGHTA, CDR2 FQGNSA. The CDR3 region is CASRSSGGAGRDTQYF. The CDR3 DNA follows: TGTGCCAGCAGGTCTAGCGGGGGGGCCGGTAGAGATACGCAGTATTTT.

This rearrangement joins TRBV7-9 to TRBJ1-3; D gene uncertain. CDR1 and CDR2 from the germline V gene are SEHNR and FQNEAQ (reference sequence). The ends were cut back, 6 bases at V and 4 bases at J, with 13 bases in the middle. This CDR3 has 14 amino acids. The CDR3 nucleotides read TGTGCCAGCAGACCTGATACGGGCGGAAACACCATATATTTT. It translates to CASRPDTGGNTIYF. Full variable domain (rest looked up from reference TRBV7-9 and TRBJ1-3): DTGVSQNPRHKITKRGQNVTFRCDPISEHNRLYWYRQTLGQGPEFLTYFQNEAQLEKSRLLSDRFSAERPKGSFSTLEIQRTEQGDSAMYLCASRPDTGGNTIYFGEGSWLTVV.

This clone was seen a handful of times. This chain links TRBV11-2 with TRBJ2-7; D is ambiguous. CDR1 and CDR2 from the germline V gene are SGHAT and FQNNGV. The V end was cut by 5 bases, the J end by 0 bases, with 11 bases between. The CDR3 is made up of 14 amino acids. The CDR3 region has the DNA TGTGCCAGCAGCCCAGCCCTCAGCTCCTACGAGCAGTACTTC. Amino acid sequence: CASSPALSSYEQYF.

In nucleotides, the CDR3 is TGTGCCAGTAGTATGACGGGGTACTATGGCTACACCTTC. This codes for CASSMTGYYGYTF. The chain links TRBV19 to TRBJ1-2; D is unclear. The CDR3 runs to 13 residues. Trimming left V 3 bases short and J 3 bases short, with 8 bases between. The germline CDR1 and CDR2 sequences are LNHDA and SQIVND (reference sequence).

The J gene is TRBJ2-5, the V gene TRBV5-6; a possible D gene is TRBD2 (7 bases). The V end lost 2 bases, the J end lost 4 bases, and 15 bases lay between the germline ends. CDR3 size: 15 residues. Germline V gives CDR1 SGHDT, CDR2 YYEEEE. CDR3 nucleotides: TGTGCCAGCAGCTTTGTAAGGGGGGGCGGAGAGACCCAGTACTTC. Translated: CASSFVRGGGETQYF.

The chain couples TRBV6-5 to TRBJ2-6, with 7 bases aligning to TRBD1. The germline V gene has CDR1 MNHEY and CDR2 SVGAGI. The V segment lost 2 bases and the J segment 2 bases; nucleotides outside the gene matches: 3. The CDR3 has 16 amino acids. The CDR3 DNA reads TGTGCCAGCAGTTACCTCCAGGGGGCTGGGGCCAACGTCCTGACTTTC. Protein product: CASSYLQGAGANVLTF.